One T cell receptor beta chain is described in this entry. Antigen: not known. The data were obtained in a study of T cells after yellow fever vaccination. Study in general: Fractions low in cell number were prepared with SMART-Seq v4 Ultra Low Input. Study-level points and caveats: Detected again after the booster were most primary-vaccination clones, at about 96% CD4 and 70% to 90% CD8. Weaker overall was a secondary response that nonetheless peaked faster, on day 5 versus 15.

The germline V and J ends were trimmed by 3 bases and 2 bases, with 10 bases remaining between them. The CDR3 sequence is 14 residues long. Per germline, CDR1 ENHRY and CDR2 SYGVKD. Each CDR3 protein gets one entry after TCRdb re-called the 5' RACE reads with MiXCR. The profile shows approximately 61,000 distinct CDR3 sequences, 7.1% of them singletons. The sequencing used CD8+ T cells sorted from PBMCs, collected on the day of the first yellow fever vaccination. The chain has TRBV10-3 and TRBJ2-5; D gene unclear. The origin of this receptor is a man in his late teens or twenties who received the YFV17D yellow fever vaccine. CDR3 amino acids: CAISDPDEQETQYF. Here the CDR3 DNA reads TGTGCCATCAGTGATCCGGACGAACAAGAGACCCAGTACTTC.